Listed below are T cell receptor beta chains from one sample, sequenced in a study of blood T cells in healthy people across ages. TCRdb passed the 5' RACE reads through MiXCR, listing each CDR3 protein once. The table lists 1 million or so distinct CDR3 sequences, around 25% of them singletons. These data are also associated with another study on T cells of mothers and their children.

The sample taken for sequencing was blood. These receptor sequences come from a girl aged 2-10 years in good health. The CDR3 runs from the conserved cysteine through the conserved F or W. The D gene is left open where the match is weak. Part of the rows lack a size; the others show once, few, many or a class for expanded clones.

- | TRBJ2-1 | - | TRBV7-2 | TGTGCCAGCAGCTTATTGCAGGGACACCCCTACAATGAGCAGTTCTTC | CASSLLQGHPYNEQFF
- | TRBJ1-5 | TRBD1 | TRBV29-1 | TGCAGCGCTGTACTAGGGACAGACAATCAGCCCCAGCATTTT | CSAVLGTDNQPQHF
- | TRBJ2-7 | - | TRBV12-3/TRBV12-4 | TGTGCCAGCAGTCCCCAGTGGGGGCGAGGCTACGAGCAGTACTTC | CASSPQWGRGYEQYF
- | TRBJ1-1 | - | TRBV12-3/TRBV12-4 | TGTGCCGGCAGTTTATTCACTGAAGCTTTCTTT | CAGSLFTEAFF
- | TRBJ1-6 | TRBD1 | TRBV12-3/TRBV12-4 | TGTGCCAGCAGTTTCATTGGGGGACAGGGCAATTCACCCCTCCACTTT | CASSFIGGQGNSPLHF
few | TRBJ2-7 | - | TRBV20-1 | TGCAGTGCTCGCTTGTTACGGGACGGATACGAGCAGTACTTC | CSARLLRDGYEQYF
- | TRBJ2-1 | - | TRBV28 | TGTGCCAGCAGTTCCCCGGAGCGGGCCTTTAATGAGCAGTTCTTC | CASSSPERAFNEQFF
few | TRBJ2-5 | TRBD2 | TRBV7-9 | TGTGCCAGCAGCTCCCTCTTTGGGGCGGGAGAGGGAGAGACCCAGCACTTC | CASSSLFGAGEGETQHF
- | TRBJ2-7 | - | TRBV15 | TGTGCCACCAGCAGAGATTCTTTACAGGACGGGACCTACGAGCAGTACTTC | CATSRDSLQDGTYEQYF
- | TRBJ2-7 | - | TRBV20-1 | TGCAGTGTCAGACAGGGAGGAGTTTACGAGCAGTACTTC | CSVRQGGVYEQYF
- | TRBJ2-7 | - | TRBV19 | TGTGCCAGTACGTGGGGGAGTGAGCAGTACTTC | CASTWGSEQYF
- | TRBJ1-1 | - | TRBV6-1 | TGTGCCAGCTTAACGGGAAACACTGAAGCTTTCTTT | CASLTGNTEAFF
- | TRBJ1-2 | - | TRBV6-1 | TGTGCCAGCGGAGAAGGGGCCAACTATGGCTACACCTTC | CASGEGANYGYTF
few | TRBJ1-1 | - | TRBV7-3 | TGTGCCAGCAGCTTAGGTGGACCCGGTGAGACTGAAGCTTTCTTT | CASSLGGPGETEAFF